These 24 T cell receptor beta chains came from one sample sequenced in a study of T cell changes during pregnancy in multiple sclerosis. The repertoire was sequenced with immunoSEQ multiplex PCR; TCRdb's copy has only in-frame clones and lacks some. The profile shows around 92,000 clones, approximately 93% of them singletons. Sequencing used peripheral blood, obtained after pregnancy. Receptors originate from a female donor with multiple sclerosis, enrolled in a pregnancy study.

This sequence joins TRBV18 and TRBJ1-1; D may be TRBD1 (6 bases). Trimming pared 3 bases from V and 1 base from J, leaving 12 bases between. CDR1 and CDR2 (germline): KGHSH, LQKENI. The CDR3 has 15 amino acids. The CDR3 DNA is TGTGCCAGCTCACCTCAGGGGCCGACGAACACTGAAGCTTTCTTT. It codes for CASSPQGPTNTEAFF.

V usage is TRBV30 and J usage is TRBJ2-2; D gene uncertain. In germline, CDR1 is GTSNPN, CDR2 SVGIG (reference sequence). The CDR3 sequence is 15 residues long. V gave up 0 bases and J gave up 1 base, with 9 bases separating them. The CDR3 nucleotides read TGTGCCTGGAGTGTACTCCCCGGGAACACCGGGGAGCTGTTTTTT. Translating it yields CAWSVLPGNTGELFF.

This clone was found once. The chain joins TRBV7-9 to TRBJ2-7, with TRBD1 matching 10 bases. CDR1 is SEHNR, CDR2 FQNEAQ, per germline (reference sequence). Trimming cost V 5 bases and J 3 bases; bases outside gene matches: 7. The CDR3 totals 15 residues. CDR3 region: CASSQTGGGNYEQYF. CDR3 bases: TGTGCCAGCAGCCAGACAGGGGGCGGCAACTACGAGCAGTACTTC.

The rearrangement uses TRBV10-3 and TRBJ2-3, with no clear D. The germline V gene encodes CDR1 ENHRY and CDR2 SYGVKD. The CDR3 loop spans 15 amino acids. V was cut by 3 bases and J by 4 bases, with 14 bases left in between. The CDR3 region is CAISDPRATADTQYF. CDR3 coding DNA: TGTGCCATCAGTGATCCCCGAGCTACTGCAGATACGCAGTATTTT.

The table lists this clone with a count of one. V usage is TRBV6-6 and J usage is TRBJ1-5; TRBD1 matches 9 bases. V was clipped by 6 bases and J by 11 bases; unmatched bases: 17. The CDR3 has 16 residues. CDR1 is MNHNY, CDR2 SVGAGI, per germline (reference sequence). For the CDR3, the DNA is TGTGCCAGCAGCCCCCCCGGGACAGGGACACAATCAGCCCAGCATTTT. Its translation is CASSPPGTGTQSAQHF.

The V call is TRBV18, the J call TRBJ1-1; unclear D gene. The V and J ends lost 3 bases and 2 bases respectively, with 10 bases between them. The CDR3 runs 14 residues. The germline V gene encodes CDR1 KGHSH and CDR2 LQKENI. CDR3 DNA sequence: TGTGCCAGCTCACCGAGGGCAGTAAACACTGAAGCTTTCTTT. Its protein product is CASSPRAVNTEAFF.

The gene calls are TRBV7-7 and TRBJ2-3; no clear D. There are 15 residues in the CDR3. Trimming removed 5 bases from V and 2 bases from J, with 14 bases in between. CDR1 and CDR2 (germline): SSHAT, FNYEAQ (reference sequence). The CDR3 is CASSQKRHNTDTQYF. CDR3 DNA: TGTGCCAGCAGCCAAAAGAGACACAACACAGATACGCAGTATTTT.

The V call is TRBV5-5, the J call TRBJ2-2, with D perhaps TRBD1 (6 bases). The CDR3 loop spans 15 amino acids. Germline values: CDR1 SGHKS, CDR2 YYEKEE (reference sequence). The V end was cut by 7 bases, the J end by 3 bases, with 16 bases between. For the CDR3, the DNA is TGTGCCAGCGACCAGGGGTGGGTCGACACCGGGGAGCTGTTTTTT. This encodes CASDQGWVDTGELFF.

The rearrangement uses TRBV7-9 and TRBJ1-1; TRBD1 is a possible D gene (6 bases). Germline V gene lookup returns CDR1 SEHNR and CDR2 FQNEAQ (reference sequence). The CDR3 is 15 residues long. Trimming removed 5 bases from V and 0 bases from J, with 13 bases in between. The CDR3 spells CASSPTTGLNTEAFF. The CDR3 coding sequence is TGTGCCAGCAGCCCTACGACAGGTTTGAACACTGAAGCTTTCTTT.

The chain employs TRBV13 and TRBJ1-1; the D gene is possibly TRBD1 (5 bases). Trimming left V 4 bases short and J 0 bases short, with 12 bases between. The CDR3 is made up of 15 amino acids. Germline V gene data show CDR1 as PRHDT and CDR2 as FYEKMQ (reference sequence). CDR3 amino acids: CASSSPGGMNTEAFF. In DNA, the CDR3 is TGTGCCAGCAGCTCCCCCGGGGGGATGAACACTGAAGCTTTCTTT.

V usage is TRBV18 and J usage is TRBJ2-1; 10 nucleotides line up with TRBD2. The length of the CDR3 is 19 residues. J was trimmed by 6 bases and V by 0 bases; bases with no gene match: 14. Germline loops: CDR1 KGHSH, CDR2 LQKENI. In DNA form, the CDR3 reads TGTGCCAGCTCACCACCAGGCGGGACTAGCGTTATCCGGGTCAATGAGCAGTTCTTC. Protein sequence: CASSPPGGTSVIRVNEQFF.

This chain links TRBV27 with TRBJ2-1, with unresolved D. There are 12 residues in the CDR3. The germline V gene has CDR1 MNHEY and CDR2 SMNVEV (reference sequence). Trimming took 4 bases from V and 3 from J, leaving 4 bases between them. The CDR3, as DNA: TGTGCCAGCAGTTCCCTCTACAATGAGCAGTTCTTC. This sequence encodes CASSSLYNEQFF.

The chain carries TRBV9 and TRBJ2-1, with 8 bases aligning to TRBD2. There are 19 residues in the CDR3. V dropped 0 bases and J dropped 1; count of bases not matched to a gene: 12. Germline V gene lookup returns CDR1 SGDLS and CDR2 YYNGEE. The CDR3 sequence is CASSVGMITGLASYNEQFF. The CDR3 bases are TGTGCCAGCAGCGTAGGAATGATTACCGGACTAGCTTCCTACAATGAGCAGTTCTTC.

V usage is TRBV5-1 and J usage is TRBJ2-3; TRBD2 might be the D (6 bases). The CDR3 is made up of 13 amino acids. Trimming removed 4 bases from V and 12 bases from J, with 18 bases in between. Germline assignment: CDR1 SGHRS and CDR2 YFSETQ. In DNA form, the CDR3 reads TGCGCCAGCAGCCGGGGGTCCCCCAGGCCCCAGTATTTT. Translation gives CASSRGSPRPQYF.

The DNA for the CDR3 is TGTGCCTGGAGTGCGTCTAGCGTAGAGACCCAGTACTTC. It specifies CAWSASSVETQYF. The chain carries TRBV30 and TRBJ2-5; TRBD2 might be the D (6 bases). This CDR3 comprises 13 residues. CDR1 is GTSNPN, CDR2 SVGIG, per germline (reference sequence). Trimming took off 1 base at V and 4 bases at J, with 10 bases between the two ends.

The V call is TRBV27, the J call TRBJ2-2, with a weak D call TRBD1 (6 bases). Trimming cost V 5 bases and J 7 bases, with 14 bases left between them. CDR3 length: 14 amino acids. Germline CDR1 is MNHEY and CDR2 is SMNVEV (reference sequence). CDR3 DNA: TGTGCCAGCAGTCTACAGGGAACCGGCGGGGAGCTGTTTTTT. Encoded protein: CASSLQGTGGELFF.

This chain uses TRBV18 with TRBJ2-7; TRBD2 agrees at 15 bases. CDR1 KGHSH and CDR2 LQKENI come from the germline V gene. J was trimmed by 7 bases and V by 4 bases; bases with no gene match: 8. The CDR3 is 16 residues long. CDR3 sequence: CASSLGLAGGPREQYF. CDR3 nucleotides: TGTGCCAGCTCACTCGGACTAGCGGGAGGGCCGAGGGAGCAGTACTTC.

The V and J genes are TRBV5-1 and TRBJ2-7; 9 positions agree with TRBD2. J was trimmed by 5 bases and V by 0 bases; bases with no gene match: 18. CDR1 SGHRS and CDR2 YFSETQ come from the germline V gene. The CDR3 totals 19 residues. CDR3 loop: CASSLEGTSGRITVDEQYF. CDR3 bases: TGCGCCAGCAGCTTGGAGGGTACCAGCGGGAGGATTACAGTCGACGAGCAGTACTTC.

V usage is TRBV28 and J usage is TRBJ1-1; TRBD1 is a possible D gene (5 bases). The CDR3 runs 14 residues. V lost 7 bases to trimming and J lost 4 bases, with 16 bases between them. Germline-derived CDR1 and CDR2 are MDHEN and SYDVKM. The CDR3 sequence is CASTTGGGATEAFF. CDR3 nucleotide sequence: TGTGCCAGCACCACGGGAGGAGGGGCCACTGAAGCTTTCTTT.

The chain joins TRBV27 to TRBJ2-5; possibly TRBD2 for D (5 bases). Germline V gene sequence: CDR1 MNHEY, CDR2 SMNVEV (reference sequence). Trimming took 3 bases from V and 2 from J, leaving 13 bases between them. The CDR3 extends over 15 amino acids. The CDR3 loop is CASSLGAVAQETQYF. CDR3 DNA sequence: TGTGCCAGCAGTTTGGGAGCGGTCGCTCAAGAGACCCAGTACTTC.

This chain joins TRBV13 and TRBJ2-7; D is ambiguous. CDR3 length: 18 amino acids. V dropped 5 bases and J dropped 2 bases, with 25 bases sitting between them. The germline V gene encodes CDR1 PRHDT and CDR2 FYEKMQ (reference sequence). CDR3 sequence (DNA): TGTGCCAGCAGCGGTACCGGTCCGGTGGGCATCAGGCCCTACGAGCAGTACTTC. Its translation is CASSGTGPVGIRPYEQYF. Using reference TRBV13 and TRBJ2-7 for the parts outside the CDR3, the full variable domain is AAGVIQSPRHLIKEKRETATLKCYPIPRHDTVYWYQQGPGQDPQFLISFYEKMQSDKGSIPDRFSAQQFSDYHSELNMSSLELGDSALYFCASSGTGPVGIRPYEQYFGPGTRLTVT.

This clone was observed once. The gene calls are TRBV29-1 and TRBJ2-7; 7 bases are a match to TRBD2. Germline loops: CDR1 SQVTM, CDR2 ANQGSEA. The V and J ends lost 4 bases and 3 bases, in that order; junction bases with no gene match: 3. This CDR3 comprises 12 residues. The CDR3 reads CSVAASGYEQYF. The CDR3 DNA is TGCAGCGTTGCCGCTAGCGGCTACGAGCAGTACTTC.

The rearrangement joins TRBV11-1 to TRBJ1-2, with D possibly TRBD1 on 6 matching bases. V lost 7 bases, J lost 6 bases, and 15 bases lay in between. There are 13 residues in the CDR3. Germline CDR1 is SGHAT and CDR2 is FQDESV (reference sequence). In DNA form, the CDR3 reads TGTGCCAGCACCGAACTACAGGGAAATGGCTACACCTTC. Its translation: CASTELQGNGYTF.

This clone was picked up one time. The rearrangement joins TRBV7-6 to TRBJ2-7; D is unresolved. The V end lost 1 base, the J end lost 3 bases, and 13 bases lay between the germline ends. This CDR3 has 15 amino acids. Germline V CDR1 and CDR2: SGHVS, FNYEAQ. This CDR3 is CASSLDSGSYYEQYF. Here the CDR3 DNA reads TGTGCCAGCAGCTTAGATTCCGGGTCCTACTACGAGCAGTACTTC.